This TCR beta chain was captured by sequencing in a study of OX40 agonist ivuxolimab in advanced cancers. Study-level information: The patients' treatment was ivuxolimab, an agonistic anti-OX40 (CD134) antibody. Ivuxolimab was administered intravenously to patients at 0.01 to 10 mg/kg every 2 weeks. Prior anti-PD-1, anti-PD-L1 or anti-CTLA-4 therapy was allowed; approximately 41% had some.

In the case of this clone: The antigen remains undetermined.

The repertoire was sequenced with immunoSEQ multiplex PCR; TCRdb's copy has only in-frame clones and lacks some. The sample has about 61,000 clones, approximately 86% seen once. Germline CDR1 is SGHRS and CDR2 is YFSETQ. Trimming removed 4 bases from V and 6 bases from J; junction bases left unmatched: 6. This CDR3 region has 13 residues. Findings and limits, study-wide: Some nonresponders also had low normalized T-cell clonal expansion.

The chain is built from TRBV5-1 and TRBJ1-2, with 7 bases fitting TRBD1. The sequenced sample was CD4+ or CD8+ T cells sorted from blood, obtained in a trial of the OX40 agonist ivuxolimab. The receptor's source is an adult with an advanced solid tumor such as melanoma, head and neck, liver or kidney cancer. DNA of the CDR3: TGCGCCAGCAGCGTACAGGGGTCGGATGGCTACACCTTC. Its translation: CASSVQGSDGYTF.